A single sample is the source of the 32 T cell receptor beta chains below, sequenced in a study of CD8 T cells in ankylosing spondylitis (dated by TCRdb to about 2017). What the work shows at the level of the full study, not this receptor alone: A TCR beta motif of seven or eight highly homologous amino acid variants appeared characteristic of blood from ankylosing spondylitis patients.

These receptors are not linked to any known antigen. Receptors were amplified or captured by 5' RACE. Sequenced using an Illumina HiSeq 2500. Through fastp at Q25 and MiXCR, TCRdb rebuilt clones from the public reads, retaining in-frame beta chains. Merged by CDR3 protein, the rows form single entries marked with the most common genes and DNA. The sample contains roughly 440,000 distinct CDR3 sequences, about 15% of them found a single time. Approximately 1% of the sample comes from the top ten. Material: blood, either unsorted or a sorted T cell fraction (not recorded which). The receptors originated from a male donor with ankylosing spondylitis.

This clonotype has at least ten counts. The V gene is TRBV12-3 or TRBV12-4, the J gene TRBJ2-3, with 7 bases that match TRBD2. Trimming removed 5 bases from V and 1 base from J; junction bases left unmatched: 6. The CDR3 loop spans 15 amino acids. CDR3 in amino acids: CASSGLVDRTDTQYF. As DNA, the CDR3 is TGTGCCAGCAGTGGACTAGTGGACCGCACAGATACGCAGTATTTT.

The gene calls are TRBV28 and TRBJ2-5; the D is unclear. The CDR3 loop spans 12 amino acids. CDR1 and CDR2 (germline): MDHEN, SYDVKM. Trimming cost V 5 bases and J 10 bases, with 14 bases left between them. Here the CDR3 DNA reads TGTGCCAGCAGTATCAAGCCTCGTCTCCAGTACTTC. This codes for CASSIKPRLQYF.

This clonotype was observed a handful of times. The chain has TRBV7-6 and TRBJ2-3; 7 bases agree with TRBD1. The CDR3 totals 15 residues. After removal of 1 base from V and 3 bases from J, the junction contained 4 bases not matched to a gene. The germline CDR1 and CDR2 sequences are SGHVS and FNYEAQ. This CDR3 reads CASSLGPGQTDTQYF. As DNA, the CDR3 is TGTGCCAGCAGCTTAGGCCCGGGACAGACAGATACGCAGTATTTT.

This rearrangement joins TRBV6-5 to TRBJ1-1; a weak D match, TRBD1 (5 bases). Germline lookup yields CDR1 MNHEY and CDR2 SVGAGI. The CDR3 runs 15 residues. Trimming took off 0 bases at V and 5 bases at J, with 13 bases between the two ends. CDR3 nucleotides: TGTGCCAGCAGTTACTCGTTCGGGGGGGGTACTGAAGCTTTCTTT. This translates into CASSYSFGGGTEAFF.

This clonotype was seen many times. The chain has TRBV29-1 and TRBJ1-5; weak D call: TRBD1 (5 bases). CDR1 and CDR2 from the germline V gene are SQVTM and ANQGSEA. This CDR3 is built from 12 residues. V gave up 4 bases and J gave up 3 bases, with 7 bases separating them. Written as DNA, the CDR3 is TGCAGCGTTGCAGGGTTCAATCAGCCCCAGCATTTT. This encodes CSVAGFNQPQHF.

This clonotype was observed a handful of times. The J gene is TRBJ2-2, the V gene TRBV5-6; 8 nucleotides agree with TRBD2. V lost 3 bases, J lost 9 bases, and 10 bases stayed unmatched. This CDR3 region has 15 residues. The germline gives CDR1 SGHDT, CDR2 YYEEEE. The CDR3 nucleotides are TGTGCCAGCAGCTCGCAGCGGGAGCCCCCCCGGGAGCTGTTTTTT. Translated, it gives CASSSQREPPRELFF.

The chain combines TRBV20-1 with TRBJ2-6; 7 bases match TRBD1. With 4 bases clipped from V and 0 bases from J, the junction kept 3 bases outside the gene matches. This CDR3 has 15 amino acids. Germline V CDR1 and CDR2: DFQATT, SNEGSKA (reference sequence). As DNA, the CDR3 is TGCAGTGCTATGGGGACAGACTCTGGGGCCAACGTCCTGACTTTC. Protein: CSAMGTDSGANVLTF.

The genes are TRBV10-3 and TRBJ2-1; 10 bases are shared with TRBD2. The V and J ends lost 2 bases and 6 bases, in that order; junction bases with no gene match: 4. The CDR3 has 15 amino acids. Germline-derived CDR1 and CDR2 are ENHRY and SYGVKD. DNA of the CDR3: TGTGCCATCAGTGAGGGGTCTAGCGGGGGCAATGAGCAGTTCTTC. Its translation is CAISEGSSGGNEQFF.

The V and J genes are TRBV6-2 or TRBV6-3 and TRBJ1-1, with TRBD1 matching 7 bases. CDR3 size: 17 residues. With V trimmed by 4 bases and J by 0 bases, 11 bases remained unmatched. Looked up from germline, CDR1 is MNHEY and CDR2 is SVGEGT. The CDR3 DNA follows: TGTGCCAGCAGTTCACAGGGGACTTTCTCAATGAACACTGAAGCTTTCTTT. Amino acids: CASSSQGTFSMNTEAFF.

This clonotype showed up many times. The chain links TRBV20-1 to TRBJ2-3; D is perhaps TRBD2 (6 bases). CDR3 size: 16 residues. Germline-derived CDR1 and CDR2 are DFQATT and SNEGSKA (reference sequence). CDR3 in amino acids: CRAPAQAGSGSDTQYF. CDR3 bases: TGCAGGGCTCCGGCCCAGGCGGGGTCGGGCTCAGATACGCAGTATTTT.

In this sample, this clonotype turned up many times. The genes are TRBV20-1 and TRBJ2-3; D ambiguous. Germline V lookup: CDR1 DFQATT, CDR2 SNEGSKA (reference sequence). This CDR3 region has 14 residues. V was clipped by 2 bases and J by 0 bases, with 9 bases between them. The CDR3 here is CSARSETSTDTQYF. The CDR3, as DNA: TGCAGTGCTAGATCGGAAACTAGCACAGATACGCAGTATTTT.

This clonotype was recorded a few times. The chain employs TRBV15 and TRBJ2-1, with 9 nucleotides matching TRBD2. The CDR3 has 15 amino acids. Per the germline V gene, CDR1 is LNHNV and CDR2 is YYDKDF (reference sequence). Trimming at V came to 1 base and at J to 3 bases, leaving 1 base not matched to a gene. The CDR3 reads CATSRGLADYNEQFF. The CDR3 coding sequence is TGTGCCACCAGCAGAGGACTAGCGGACTACAATGAGCAGTTCTTC.

The sample holds many counts of this clonotype. The V gene is TRBV29-1, the J gene TRBJ2-3; TRBD1 is a possible D gene (6 bases). Germline lookup yields CDR1 SQVTM and CDR2 ANQGSEA. V shed 6 bases and J shed 2 bases, with 21 bases lying between them. The CDR3 has 16 residues. The CDR3 spells CSVPIIRTATTDTQYF. In DNA, the CDR3 is TGCAGCGTCCCCATAATTCGGACAGCCACCACAGATACGCAGTATTTT.

This clonotype has at least ten counts. The chain combines TRBV5-1 with TRBJ2-3, with TRBD2 identical over 13 bases. This CDR3 has 14 amino acids. Trimming at V came to 7 bases and at J to 6 bases, leaving 5 bases not matched to a gene. Germline values: CDR1 SGHRS, CDR2 YFSETQ. The CDR3 DNA follows: TGCGCCAGCCGGACTAGCGGGGGCTCGGATACGCAGTATTTT. Amino acids: CASRTSGGSDTQYF.

The gene calls are TRBV7-8 and TRBJ2-3, with D perhaps being TRBD1 or TRBD2 (6 bases each). Germline assignment: CDR1 SGHVS and CDR2 FQNEAQ. Trimming shortened V by 6 bases and J by 2 bases, and 12 bases separated the two germline ends. This CDR3 region has 14 residues. This chain's CDR3 is CASSGGGATDTQYF. CDR3 sequence (DNA): TGTGCCAGCAGTGGGGGCGGGGCCACAGATACGCAGTATTTT.

This clonotype was seen a handful of times. The chain recombines TRBV5-1 with TRBJ1-4; 7 bases are shared with TRBD1. Germline CDR1 reads SGHRS; CDR2 reads YFSETQ. This CDR3 has 15 residues. Trimming cost V 5 bases and J 5 bases; bases outside gene matches: 9. This CDR3 reads CASSPPGQQNEKLFF. The CDR3 DNA reads TGCGCCAGCAGTCCGCCGGGACAGCAGAATGAAAAACTGTTTTTT.

This rearrangement joins TRBV29-1 to TRBJ2-7; 9 nucleotides agree with TRBD1. The germline V gene has CDR1 SQVTM and CDR2 ANQGSEA. Losses at the gene ends were 6 bases for V and 2 bases for J; bases not matched to a gene: 5. The CDR3 is 13 amino acids. CDR3 DNA: TGCAGCGTCAGACAGGGGGGGACCTACGAGCAGTACTTC. This sequence encodes CSVRQGGTYEQYF.

This rearrangement joins TRBV27 to TRBJ2-1; 9 bases align to TRBD2. Germline CDR1 MNHEY, CDR2 SMNVEV (reference sequence). The CDR3 is made up of 15 amino acids. V was pared by 8 bases and J by 4 bases, with 9 bases of the junction left unmatched. CDR3 residues: CASQRGAGGYNEQFF. The CDR3 DNA sequence: TGTGCCAGCCAGCGGGGGGCTGGAGGATACAATGAGCAGTTCTTC.

This clonotype came up once. The chain is built from TRBV30 and TRBJ1-1; 7 bases are a match to TRBD1. The J segment lost 2 bases and the V segment lost 3 bases, leaving 9 bases of the junction unmatched. Germline CDR1 is GTSNPN and CDR2 is SVGIG (reference sequence). The CDR3 is 15 residues long. CDR3 in amino acids: CAWRDRTGGNTEAFF. For the CDR3, the DNA is TGTGCCTGGAGGGACCGGACAGGCGGAAACACTGAAGCTTTCTTT.

The count of this clonotype is one. This chain connects TRBV14 to TRBJ1-2; the D is unclear. CDR3 size: 15 residues. The V and J ends lost 4 bases and 1 base respectively, with 13 bases between them. From germline, CDR1 is SGHDN and CDR2 FVKESK. For the CDR3, the DNA is TGTGCCAGCAGCCCGTCGGGCAGCCTTAACTATGGCTACACCTTC. It yields the protein CASSPSGSLNYGYTF.

The sample holds a few counts of this clonotype. V gene TRBV27 combines with J gene TRBJ1-4; no firm D call. V gave up 4 bases and J gave up 4 bases, with 13 bases separating them. CDR1 and CDR2 (germline): MNHEY, SMNVEV (reference sequence). This CDR3 is 15 amino acids long. CDR3: CASSSQAALNEKLFF. CDR3 nucleotides: TGTGCCAGCAGTTCTCAAGCAGCCCTTAATGAAAAACTGTTTTTT.

V is TRBV25-1 and J is TRBJ2-4; 7 bases fit TRBD2. The CDR3 has 15 amino acids. Germline-derived CDR1 and CDR2 are MGHDK and SYGVNS. J lost 7 bases, V lost 3 bases, and 9 bases had no gene match. CDR3 protein: CASSDPRLRENIQYF. CDR3 DNA sequence: TGTGCCAGCAGTGACCCTCGTTTGCGGGAGAACATTCAGTACTTC.

The chain carries TRBV5-6 and TRBJ2-3, with TRBD1 matching over 9 bases. V lost 0 bases to trimming and J lost 7 bases; unmatched junction nucleotides: 6. Germline CDR1 and CDR2: SGHDT and YYEEEE. The CDR3 runs to 15 residues. This chain's CDR3 is CASSLVRTGANTQYF. The CDR3 DNA follows: TGTGCCAGCAGCTTGGTAAGGACAGGGGCAAATACGCAGTATTTT.

In its sample, this clonotype was seen a few times. V is TRBV4-2 and J is TRBJ2-7; TRBD2 aligns across 7 bases. Germline values: CDR1 LGHNA, CDR2 YNFKEQ. This CDR3 has 17 residues. After removal of 2 bases from V and 5 bases from J, the junction contained 15 bases not matched to a gene. The CDR3 spells CASSQSIRRRESNEQYF. The CDR3 region has the DNA TGTGCCAGCAGCCAATCCATCCGACGGCGGGAGAGCAACGAGCAGTACTTC.

This clonotype was counted between two and nine times. The rearrangement links TRBV12-3 or TRBV12-4 to TRBJ2-3; TRBD2 is a possible D gene (7 bases). The CDR3 has 16 residues. The ends were cut back, 9 bases at V and 1 base at J, with 20 bases in the middle. The CDR3: CASQTGGPGGTDTQYF. The CDR3 DNA is TGTGCCAGTCAGACGGGGGGACCAGGGGGCACAGATACGCAGTATTTT.

A few counts support this clonotype. The V call is TRBV6-2 or TRBV6-3, the J call TRBJ2-1, with TRBD2 matching 9 bases. The CDR3 is made up of 16 amino acids. Losses at the gene ends were 7 bases for V and 4 bases for J; bases not matched to a gene: 11. CDR1 MNHEY and CDR2 SVGEGT come from the germline V gene. CDR3 sequence reads: CASTSGGRGGYNEQFF. In DNA form, the CDR3 reads TGTGCCAGCACCTCCGGAGGGCGGGGGGGTTACAATGAGCAGTTCTTC.

The rearrangement links TRBV6-2 or TRBV6-3 to TRBJ1-1; D unresolved. V lost 2 bases, J lost 1 base, and 11 bases lay in between. The CDR3 is made up of 15 amino acids. The germline gives CDR1 MNHEY, CDR2 SVGEGT. For the CDR3, the DNA is TGTGCCAGCAGTTACGGTCCAGGCTGGAACACTGAAGCTTTCTTT. This sequence encodes CASSYGPGWNTEAFF.

This clonotype was observed a handful of times. V gene TRBV19 combines with J gene TRBJ1-2; D unclear. The germline CDR1 and CDR2 sequences are LNHDA and SQIVND (reference sequence). The CDR3 is made up of 14 amino acids. V lost 10 bases and J 6 bases, leaving 21 bases between the germline ends. The CDR3 region is CATRESALTNGYTF. The DNA for the CDR3 is TGTGCCACCCGTGAATCGGCTTTGACAAATGGCTACACCTTC.

This clonotype was detected many times. The chain links TRBV18 to TRBJ2-2; 8 nucleotides agree with TRBD1. The CDR3 has 16 amino acids. Germline V CDR1 and CDR2: KGHSH, LQKENI. Trimming took 2 bases from V and 7 from J; bases not matched to a gene: 9. CDR3 nucleotides: TGTGCCAGCTCACCAAGATCAGGGGGCTTTGTCGGGGAGCTGTTTTTT. This gives the protein CASSPRSGGFVGELFF.

For the CDR3, the DNA is TGTGCCAGCAGTTACTCGAGTGCGAACACCGGGGAGCTGTTTTTT. Translation gives CASSYSSANTGELFF. V gene TRBV6-5 combines with J gene TRBJ2-2, with unresolved D. The V gene lost 0 bases and the J gene lost 0 bases, with 5 bases spanning the gap. Germline V gene sequence: CDR1 MNHEY, CDR2 SVGAGI. This CDR3 region has 15 residues.

The rearrangement joins TRBV7-9 to TRBJ1-1, with 8 bases fitting TRBD1. Germline lookup yields CDR1 SEHNR and CDR2 FQNEAQ (reference sequence). There are 14 residues in the CDR3. V shed 5 bases and J 8 bases; nucleotides not matched to a gene: 10. The CDR3 sequence is CASSPLDRASEAFF. CDR3 sequence (DNA): TGTGCCAGCAGCCCTCTGGACAGGGCTTCCGAAGCTTTCTTT.

This rearrangement joins TRBV27 to TRBJ2-1, with 11 bases aligning to TRBD1. CDR3 length: 18 amino acids. CDR1 is MNHEY, CDR2 SMNVEV, per germline (reference sequence). The junction had 10 bases not matched to a gene; V was cut back by 2 bases and J by 4 bases. This chain's CDR3 is CASSLLGTGGSPYNEQFF. The CDR3 DNA follows: TGTGCCAGCAGTTTACTCGGGACAGGGGGATCTCCTTACAATGAGCAGTTCTTC.